This is a list of T cell receptor beta chains from one sample in a study of cytomegalovirus exposure and HLA in healthy donors. Sequenced by immunoSEQ multiplex PCR; TCRdb stores in-frame clones only, minus some. The table has about 160,000 clones, around 80% seen once. The sequenced sample consisted of PBMCs. These receptors all stem from a woman aged 25 to 39 in good health and CMV-seropositive. The CDR3 runs from the conserved cysteine through the conserved F or W. D genes are given only for firm matches. The size entry is marked missing in some rows and otherwise reads once, few, many or a size class.

j_gene: TRBJ2-7
abundance: few
v_gene: TRBV11-2
d_gene: NA
CDR3nt: TGTGCCAGCCAGGGCAGCGAGCAGTACTTC
CDR3aa: CASQGSEQYF

j_gene: TRBJ1-4
abundance: NA
v_gene: TRBV19
d_gene: NA
CDR3nt: TGTGCCAGTAGTATACGCGGGAGGCTAAATGAAAAACTGTTTTTT
CDR3aa: CASSIRGRLNEKLFF

j_gene: TRBJ2-1
abundance: NA
v_gene: TRBV4-3
d_gene: NA
CDR3nt: TGCGCCAGCAGCCAAGATTCAAGAGGCAAAAACTCCTACAATGAGCAGTTCTTC
CDR3aa: CASSQDSRGKNSYNEQFF

j_gene: TRBJ2-7
abundance: NA
v_gene: TRBV27
d_gene: TRBD1
CDR3nt: TGTGCCAGCAGTTTGCAGGGGGCGCTGTACGAGCAGTACTTC
CDR3aa: CASSLQGALYEQYF

j_gene: TRBJ1-2
abundance: NA
v_gene: TRBV27
d_gene: TRBD1
CDR3nt: TGTGCCAGCAGTTTACGGACAGGGTCGAATGGCTACACCTTC
CDR3aa: CASSLRTGSNGYTF

j_gene: TRBJ2-7
abundance: NA
v_gene: TRBV6-1
d_gene: TRBD1
CDR3nt: TGTGCCAGCAGTGGCCGGGACAGGGGCAACGAGCAGTACTTC
CDR3aa: CASSGRDRGNEQYF

j_gene: TRBJ1-5
abundance: NA
v_gene: TRBV15
d_gene: TRBD1
CDR3nt: TGTGCCACCAGCGGGACAGGTTACAATCAGCCCCAGCATTTT
CDR3aa: CATSGTGYNQPQHF

j_gene: TRBJ1-5
abundance: NA
v_gene: TRBV2
d_gene: NA
CDR3nt: TGTGCCAGCAGTGAACAGGGCCATAGCAATCAGCCCCAGCATTTT
CDR3aa: CASSEQGHSNQPQHF

j_gene: TRBJ2-2
abundance: NA
v_gene: TRBV10-3
d_gene: TRBD1
CDR3nt: TGTGCCATCGGTGCCTCAACCAGGACAGGGGAAACCGGGGAGCTGTTTTTT
CDR3aa: CAIGASTRTGETGELFF

j_gene: TRBJ2-7
abundance: NA
v_gene: TRBV10-2
d_gene: TRBD1
CDR3nt: TGCGCCAGCAGCGAGCCGGGACAGTCCTGGGAGCAGTACTTC
CDR3aa: CASSEPGQSWEQYF

j_gene: TRBJ1-6
abundance: NA
v_gene: TRBV7-2
d_gene: NA
CDR3nt: TGTGCCAGCAGCCCCTATCGTTCACCCCTCCACTTT
CDR3aa: CASSPYRSPLHF

j_gene: TRBJ2-3
abundance: few
v_gene: TRBV9
d_gene: TRBD2
CDR3nt: TGTGCCAGCAGCCCAGGGACGGGGGGTTCGATGGATACGCAGTATTTT
CDR3aa: CASSPGTGGSMDTQYF

j_gene: TRBJ2-3
abundance: NA
v_gene: TRBV6-7
d_gene: TRBD2
CDR3nt: TGTGCCAGCAGTTACGGGCCCCTAGCGGGGGGACGGGAAGGCACAGATACGCAGTATTTT
CDR3aa: CASSYGPLAGGREGTDTQYF

j_gene: TRBJ1-1
abundance: NA
v_gene: TRBV28
d_gene: NA
CDR3nt: TGTGCCAGCAGCCCCGTGCGATTGAGAGGAGGGACTGAAGCTTTCTTT
CDR3aa: CASSPVRLRGGTEAFF

j_gene: TRBJ1-3
abundance: NA
v_gene: TRBV28
d_gene: TRBD1
CDR3nt: TGTGCCAGCAGTTCGCCGGGACAGGGTTTAGGAAACACCATATATTTT
CDR3aa: CASSSPGQGLGNTIYF

j_gene: TRBJ1-1
abundance: once
v_gene: TRBV14
d_gene: NA
CDR3nt: TGTGCCAGCAGCCAAGATCAAAGAGGGAACACTGAAGCTTTCTTT
CDR3aa: CASSQDQRGNTEAFF

j_gene: TRBJ2-7
abundance: few
v_gene: TRBV15
d_gene: NA
CDR3nt: TGTGCCACCAGCAGAGAATTTACAGGGTACGAGCAGTACTTC
CDR3aa: CATSREFTGYEQYF

j_gene: TRBJ2-1
abundance: NA
v_gene: TRBV7-2
d_gene: TRBD2
CDR3nt: TGTGCCAGCAGCGCGACTAGCGGGGCCTACAATGAGCAGTTCTTC
CDR3aa: CASSATSGAYNEQFF

j_gene: TRBJ2-7
abundance: once
v_gene: TRBV6-1
d_gene: NA
CDR3nt: TGTGCCAGCAGTGATGGGACATTATACGAGCAGTACTTC
CDR3aa: CASSDGTLYEQYF

j_gene: TRBJ2-7
abundance: NA
v_gene: TRBV27
d_gene: TRBD2
CDR3nt: TGTGCCAGCAGTTCCTTAGCGGGGGGCCCCCGGGGCGAGCAGTACTTC
CDR3aa: CASSSLAGGPRGEQYF

j_gene: TRBJ1-2
abundance: few
v_gene: TRBV28
d_gene: TRBD1
CDR3nt: TGTGCCAGCTCACAAACGGGGACAGCTTATGGCTACACCTTC
CDR3aa: CASSQTGTAYGYTF

j_gene: TRBJ1-2
abundance: once
v_gene: TRBV29-1
d_gene: TRBD1
CDR3nt: TGCAGCGTTACAGGGGGCGCGGCTTACTATGGCTACACCTTC
CDR3aa: CSVTGGAAYYGYTF

j_gene: TRBJ2-2
abundance: NA
v_gene: TRBV4-2
d_gene: NA
CDR3nt: TGTGCCAGCAGCCAAATCAGGGGTAGCACCGGGGAGCTGTTTTTT
CDR3aa: CASSQIRGSTGELFF

j_gene: TRBJ2-3
abundance: few
v_gene: TRBV9
d_gene: NA
CDR3nt: TGTGCCAGCAGCGTAGTAGGGGATGGCACAGATACGCAGTATTTT
CDR3aa: CASSVVGDGTDTQYF

j_gene: TRBJ1-2
abundance: NA
v_gene: TRBV30
d_gene: NA
CDR3nt: TGTGCCTGGGCGGGACGGCAGTATGGCTACACCTTC
CDR3aa: CAWAGRQYGYTF

j_gene: TRBJ2-5
abundance: NA
v_gene: TRBV5-1
d_gene: NA
CDR3nt: TGCGCCAGCAGCCCGGCGGGCGCCCAAGAGACCCAGTACTTC
CDR3aa: CASSPAGAQETQYF

j_gene: TRBJ1-4
abundance: NA
v_gene: TRBV7-2
d_gene: TRBD1
CDR3nt: TGTGCCAGCAGCCCGGACAGGGGGCGAAGTGAAAAACTGTTTTTT
CDR3aa: CASSPDRGRSEKLFF

j_gene: TRBJ2-3
abundance: NA
v_gene: TRBV6-1
d_gene: NA
CDR3nt: TGTGCCAGCACCCTATTGCGGGACCAAGATACGCAGTATTTT
CDR3aa: CASTLLRDQDTQYF

j_gene: TRBJ2-1
abundance: NA
v_gene: TRBV4-3
d_gene: NA
CDR3nt: TGCGCCAGCAGCCAAGAGTGGGGGCGTTGGAATGAGCAGTTCTTC
CDR3aa: CASSQEWGRWNEQFF

j_gene: TRBJ1-5
abundance: once
v_gene: TRBV28
d_gene: NA
CDR3nt: TGTGCCAGCAGTCTGAGGACAGCACTCAATCAGCCCCAGCATTTT
CDR3aa: CASSLRTALNQPQHF

j_gene: TRBJ1-1
abundance: NA
v_gene: TRBV6-5
d_gene: TRBD1
CDR3nt: TGTGCCAGCAGTGGACAGGTCGGCACTGAAGCTTTCTTT
CDR3aa: CASSGQVGTEAFF

j_gene: TRBJ2-3
abundance: NA
v_gene: TRBV6-1
d_gene: NA
CDR3nt: TGTGCCAGCAGTGCCCGGGGGGCAGGGAGCACAGATACGCAGTATTTT
CDR3aa: CASSARGAGSTDTQYF

j_gene: TRBJ2-3
abundance: NA
v_gene: TRBV27
d_gene: NA
CDR3nt: TGTGCCAGCAGAAGACTAGAGGGCACAGATACGCAGTATTTT
CDR3aa: CASRRLEGTDTQYF

j_gene: TRBJ2-1
abundance: NA
v_gene: TRBV6-5
d_gene: TRBD2
CDR3nt: TGTGCCAGCAGCCGACTAGCGGGGGGGTCCTATGAGCAGTTCTTC
CDR3aa: CASSRLAGGSYEQFF

j_gene: TRBJ2-6
abundance: NA
v_gene: TRBV7-2
d_gene: TRBD2
CDR3nt: TGTGCCAGCAGCCTAGCCGGGGGGGTGGGCAACGTCCTGACTTTC
CDR3aa: CASSLAGGVGNVLTF

j_gene: TRBJ1-5
abundance: NA
v_gene: TRBV6-1
d_gene: NA
CDR3nt: TGTGCCAGCGGTGCGACAGTCGGGGGAAATCAGCCCCAGCATTTT
CDR3aa: CASGATVGGNQPQHF

j_gene: TRBJ1-5
abundance: NA
v_gene: TRBV19
d_gene: NA
CDR3nt: TGTGCCAGTAGCCTAACCACAGGCTTTGGCAATCAGCCCCAGCATTTT
CDR3aa: CASSLTTGFGNQPQHF

j_gene: TRBJ2-7
abundance: few
v_gene: TRBV4-3
d_gene: NA
CDR3nt: TGCGCCAGCAGCCAAGAGAGAAACCCTTCTTACGAGCAGTACTTC
CDR3aa: CASSQERNPSYEQYF

j_gene: TRBJ1-4
abundance: NA
v_gene: TRBV10-3
d_gene: NA
CDR3nt: TGTGCCATCAGTGGGGGGGGCACTAATGAAAAACTGTTTTTT
CDR3aa: CAISGGGTNEKLFF

j_gene: TRBJ2-3
abundance: few
v_gene: TRBV5-1
d_gene: NA
CDR3nt: TGCGCCAGCAGCTCGGATGGGGGGTACACAGATACGCAGTATTTT
CDR3aa: CASSSDGGYTDTQYF

j_gene: TRBJ2-1
abundance: few
v_gene: TRBV25-1
d_gene: TRBD2
CDR3nt: TGTGCCAGCAGTGACGTCCTGCGGGGGGAGTACAATGAGCAGTTCTTC
CDR3aa: CASSDVLRGEYNEQFF

j_gene: TRBJ1-5
abundance: NA
v_gene: TRBV6-5
d_gene: NA
CDR3nt: TGTGCCAGCAACCCACGGGACACCAATCAGCCCCAGCATTTT
CDR3aa: CASNPRDTNQPQHF